The 11 T cell receptor beta chains given below trace back to one sample, sequenced in a study of blood T cell repertoires in COVID-19. Method: immunoSEQ multiplex PCR; TCRdb's copy keeps in-frame clones and lacks some. The data contain some 150,000 clones, 75% to 85% of them seen just once; the ten biggest clones take up 4%. The sequenced sample consisted of peripheral blood. The source of these receptors is a woman of 80 years or more with acute or convalescent COVID-19.

The rearrangement uses TRBV27 and TRBJ2-1; 10 bases match TRBD2. The germline V gene has CDR1 MNHEY and CDR2 SMNVEV (reference sequence). The J segment lost 7 bases and the V segment lost 2 bases, leaving 8 bases of the junction unmatched. The CDR3 loop spans 16 amino acids. DNA of the CDR3: TGTGCCAGCAGTTTAGGGTCGGCGGGACTAGCGAATGAGCAGTTCTTC. Encoded protein: CASSLGSAGLANEQFF.

This sequence joins TRBV18 and TRBJ1-2; possibly TRBD1 for D (5 bases). CDR1 is KGHSH and CDR2 is LQKENI in the germline V gene. The CDR3 spans 15 residues. V lost 3 bases to trimming and J lost 6 bases, with 17 bases between them. The CDR3 protein is CASSPSGKLADGYTF. The DNA for the CDR3 is TGTGCCAGCTCACCTTCAGGGAAGTTAGCCGATGGCTACACCTTC.

The chain combines TRBV29-1 with TRBJ1-1; 9 positions match TRBD1. With 7 bases clipped from V and 4 bases from J, the junction kept 7 bases outside the gene matches. Germline assignment: CDR1 SQVTM and CDR2 ANQGSEA. This CDR3 spans 13 amino acids. The DNA for the CDR3 is TGCAGCGGGAAACAGGGGGCTATCACTGAAGCTTTCTTT. Protein product: CSGKQGAITEAFF.

This clone was seen a few times. CDR3: CASFPRRGQGYEQYF. CDR3 DNA sequence: TGTGCCAGCTTTCCCCGAAGAGGACAGGGCTACGAGCAGTACTTC. The V and J genes are TRBV28 and TRBJ2-7, with 8 bases that match TRBD1. The germline V gene encodes CDR1 MDHEN and CDR2 SYDVKM. V was pared by 8 bases and J by 3 bases, with 12 bases of the junction left unmatched. The CDR3 runs to 15 residues. Complete variable domain (other parts from reference TRBV28 and TRBJ2-7): DVKVTQSSRYLVKRTGEKVFLECVQDMDHENMFWYRQDPGLGLRLIYFSYDVKMKEKGDIPEGYSVSREKKERFSLILESASTNQTSMYLCASFPRRGQGYEQYFGPGTRLTVT.

J is TRBJ2-2 and V is TRBV5-1; maybe TRBD1 (6 bases). The CDR3 length is 14 residues. V lost 2 bases, J lost 5 bases, and 10 bases lay in between. CDR1 is SGHRS and CDR2 is YFSETQ in the germline V gene. For the CDR3, the DNA is TGCGCCAGCAGCTTTACAGGGTCAACCGGGGAGCTGTTTTTT. Translated, it gives CASSFTGSTGELFF.

This sequence joins TRBV9 and TRBJ1-2; maybe TRBD1 (5 bases). CDR1 is SGDLS and CDR2 is YYNGEE in the germline V gene. Trimming cost V 3 bases and J 7 bases, with 13 bases left between them. This CDR3 contains 13 residues. DNA of the CDR3: TGTGCCAGCAGCGGCCCCCGGGACTTTGGCTACACCTTC. Amino acids: CASSGPRDFGYTF.

The chain has TRBV19 and TRBJ2-7, with D unresolved. V was clipped by 4 bases and J by 3 bases, with 16 bases between them. The CDR3 has 15 amino acids. Germline values: CDR1 LNHDA, CDR2 SQIVND (reference sequence). The CDR3 protein is CASSKLLGTYYEQYF. Here the CDR3 DNA reads TGTGCCAGTAGTAAACTTTTGGGCACCTACTACGAGCAGTACTTC.

In its sample, this clone was seen once. The chain is built from TRBV28 and TRBJ2-1; D perhaps matches TRBD2 (5 bases). V was cut by 1 base and J by 2 bases, with 6 bases left in between. Germline lookup yields CDR1 MDHEN and CDR2 SYDVKM. The CDR3 loop spans 14 amino acids. The CDR3 nucleotides read TGTGCCAGCAGTTTATCGGGAACCTACAATGAGCAGTTCTTC. Its protein product is CASSLSGTYNEQFF.

The J gene is TRBJ1-5, the V gene TRBV5-6; D gene ambiguous. Trimming took off 3 bases at V and 0 bases at J, with 13 bases between the two ends. CDR3 length: 16 amino acids. Looked up from germline, CDR1 is SGHDT and CDR2 is YYEEEE. The CDR3 protein is CASSWGGQYSNQPQHF. The CDR3 DNA sequence: TGTGCCAGCAGCTGGGGAGGGCAGTATAGCAATCAGCCCCAGCATTTT.

This clone has a handful of counts. The chain joins TRBV18 to TRBJ1-5; 9 positions match TRBD1. From germline, CDR1 is KGHSH and CDR2 LQKENI. V gave up 3 bases and J gave up 6 bases; unmatched junction bases: 3. This CDR3 is built from 14 residues. CDR3 residues: CASSPGQGGQPQHF. CDR3 sequence (DNA): TGTGCCAGCTCACCGGGACAGGGCGGTCAGCCCCAGCATTTT.

This clone was picked up a small number of times. The chain links TRBV4-1 to TRBJ1-4; 9 nucleotides agree with TRBD1. The CDR3 sequence is 15 residues long. Trimming took 1 base from V and 5 from J; bases not matched to a gene: 2. CDR1 MGHRA and CDR2 YSYEKL come from the germline V gene. For the CDR3, the DNA is TGCGCCAGCAGCCAAGTAGGGACAGGGAATGAAAAACTGTTTTTT. It codes for CASSQVGTGNEKLFF.